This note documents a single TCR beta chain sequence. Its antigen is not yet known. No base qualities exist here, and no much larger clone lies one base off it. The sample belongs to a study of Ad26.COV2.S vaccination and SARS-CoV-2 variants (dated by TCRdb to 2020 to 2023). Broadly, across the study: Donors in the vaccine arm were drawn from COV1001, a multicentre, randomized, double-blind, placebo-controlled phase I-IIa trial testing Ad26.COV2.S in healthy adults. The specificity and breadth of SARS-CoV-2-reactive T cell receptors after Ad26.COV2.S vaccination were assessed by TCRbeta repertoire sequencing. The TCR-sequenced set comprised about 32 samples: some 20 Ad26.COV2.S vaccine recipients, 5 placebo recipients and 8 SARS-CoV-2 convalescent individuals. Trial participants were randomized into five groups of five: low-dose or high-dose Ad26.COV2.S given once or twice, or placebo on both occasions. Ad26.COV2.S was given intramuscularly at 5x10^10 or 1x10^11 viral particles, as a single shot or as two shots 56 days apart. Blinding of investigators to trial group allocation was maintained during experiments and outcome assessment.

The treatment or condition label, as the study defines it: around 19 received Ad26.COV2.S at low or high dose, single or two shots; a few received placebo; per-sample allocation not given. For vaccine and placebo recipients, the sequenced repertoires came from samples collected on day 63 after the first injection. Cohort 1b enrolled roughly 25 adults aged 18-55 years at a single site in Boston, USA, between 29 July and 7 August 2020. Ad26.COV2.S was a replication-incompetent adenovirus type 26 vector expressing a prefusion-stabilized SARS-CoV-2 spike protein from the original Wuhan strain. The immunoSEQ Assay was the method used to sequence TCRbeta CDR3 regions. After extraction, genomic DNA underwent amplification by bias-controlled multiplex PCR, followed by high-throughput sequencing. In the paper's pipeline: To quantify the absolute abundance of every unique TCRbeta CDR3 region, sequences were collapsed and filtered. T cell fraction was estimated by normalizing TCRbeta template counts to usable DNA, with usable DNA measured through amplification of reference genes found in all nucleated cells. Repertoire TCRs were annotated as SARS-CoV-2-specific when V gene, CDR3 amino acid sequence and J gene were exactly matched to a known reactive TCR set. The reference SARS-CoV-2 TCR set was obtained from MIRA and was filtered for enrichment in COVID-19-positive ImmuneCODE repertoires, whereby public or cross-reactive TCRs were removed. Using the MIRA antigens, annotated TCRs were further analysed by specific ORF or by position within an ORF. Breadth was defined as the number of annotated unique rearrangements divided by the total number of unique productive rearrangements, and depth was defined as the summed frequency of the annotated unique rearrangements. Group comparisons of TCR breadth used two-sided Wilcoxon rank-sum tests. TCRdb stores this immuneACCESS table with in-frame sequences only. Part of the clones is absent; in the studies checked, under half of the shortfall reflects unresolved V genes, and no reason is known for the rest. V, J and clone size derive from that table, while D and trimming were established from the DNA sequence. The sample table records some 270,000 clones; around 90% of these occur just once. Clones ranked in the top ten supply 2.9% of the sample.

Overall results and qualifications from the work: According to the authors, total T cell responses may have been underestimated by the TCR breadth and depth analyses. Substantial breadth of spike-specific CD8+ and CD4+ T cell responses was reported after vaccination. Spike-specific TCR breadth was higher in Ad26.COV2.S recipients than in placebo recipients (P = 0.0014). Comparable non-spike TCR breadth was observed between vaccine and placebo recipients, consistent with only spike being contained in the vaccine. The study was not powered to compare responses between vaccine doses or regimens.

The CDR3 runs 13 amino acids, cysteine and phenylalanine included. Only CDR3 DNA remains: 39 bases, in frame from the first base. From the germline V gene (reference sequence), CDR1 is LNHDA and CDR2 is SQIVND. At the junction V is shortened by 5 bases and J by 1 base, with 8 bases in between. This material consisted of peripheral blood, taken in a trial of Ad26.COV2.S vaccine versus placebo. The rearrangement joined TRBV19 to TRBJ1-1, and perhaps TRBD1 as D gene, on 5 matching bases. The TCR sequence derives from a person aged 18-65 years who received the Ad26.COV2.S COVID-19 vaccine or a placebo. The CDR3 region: CASSGQSNTEAFF. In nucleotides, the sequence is TGTGCCAGTAGTGGACAATCGAACACTGAAGCTTTCTTT.